This T cell receptor (beta chain) was recorded in a study of T-cell memory formation after mild COVID-19. Findings and caveats of the study: Day 15 to 85 contractors were CD4/CD8 balanced; later expanders leaned CD4+. Contracting CD4+ clones were located mainly in CM and EM, and CD8+ clones in EMRA. The study detected some responding clones in pre-infection memory, suggesting cross-reactive memory joined.

This clonotype was detected only a few times. Its antigen is still unknown. MiXCR, applied by TCRdb to the 5' RACE reads, yields one record per CDR3 protein. Found here are hundreds of thousands of distinct CDR3 sequences, roughly 20% of them singletons; the top ten hold about 12%. CDR1 and CDR2 (germline): SEHNR, FQNEAQ (reference sequence). V was cut by 5 bases and J by 4 bases, with 20 bases left in between. This CDR3 contains 16 residues. This chain connects TRBV7-9 to TRBJ1-2; TRBD1 is a possible D gene (6 bases). The receptor was derived from an adult woman who had mild COVID-19 (a few samples of this study predate the infection). Cell type and time point are not known. The source material was PBMCs or a T cell subset sorted from them (not recorded which). The CDR3 DNA follows: TGTGCCAGCAGCGCGACGGGGGCAGGGCGGGCCTATGGCTACACCTTC. This sequence encodes CASSATGAGRAYGYTF.